The next 21 T cell receptor beta chains were all read from a single sample in a study of shared clonotypes between healthy human individuals. Some clones are missing from TCRdb's copy, which holds only in-frame ones; the method was immunoSEQ multiplex PCR. The sample holds some 1,600,000 clones; under 99% are singletons and the top ten take approximately 0.44%. The sample consisted of naive CD4+ T cells sorted from blood. The subset here: CD45RA+ positively selected. The source of these receptors is a man aged 25 to 40 in good health.

This rearrangement joins TRBV5-5 to TRBJ2-3, with no clear D. CDR1 and CDR2 (germline): SGHKS, YYEKEE (reference sequence). The CDR3 consists of 12 residues. Trimming removed 3 bases from V and 6 bases from J, with 8 bases in between. The CDR3 sequence is CASSSGGDTQYF. Written as DNA, the CDR3 is TGTGCCAGCAGCTCTGGTGGCGATACGCAGTATTTT.

The rearrangement uses TRBV29-1 and TRBJ1-2, with 9 positions matching TRBD1. Germline V gives CDR1 SQVTM, CDR2 ANQGSEA. The ends lost 3 bases at V and 5 bases at J; junction bases unmatched: 7. There are 14 residues in the CDR3. DNA of the CDR3: TGCAGCGTTGATCCAACAGGGGGCTCTTATGGCTACACCTTC. It specifies CSVDPTGGSYGYTF.

This clone was picked up one time. The chain couples TRBV7-9 to TRBJ1-2; no clear D. Germline-derived CDR1 and CDR2 are SEHNR and FQNEAQ (reference sequence). V was shortened by 6 bases and J by 0 bases, with 14 bases between the two germline ends. The CDR3 contains 15 residues. CDR3 amino acids: CASSHLSGTNYGYTF. For the CDR3, the DNA is TGTGCCAGCAGTCACCTCTCGGGAACTAACTATGGCTACACCTTC. Combining the CDR3 with reference TRBV7-9 and TRBJ1-2 gives the whole variable domain DTGVSQNPRHKITKRGQNVTFRCDPISEHNRLYWYRQTLGQGPEFLTYFQNEAQLEKSRLLSDRFSAERPKGSFSTLEIQRTEQGDSAMYLCASSHLSGTNYGYTFGSGTRLTVV.

On this clone itself: Germline is not matched at one junction end, which may reflect a read error. Written as DNA, the CDR3 is TGTGCCAGCAGGACCGGGACAGGGTCCTCCGAGCAGTACTTC. This translates into CASRTGTGSSEQYF. The chain joins TRBV2 to TRBJ2-7, with 9 nucleotides matching TRBD1. The CDR3 totals 14 residues. Germline CDR1 SNHLY, CDR2 FYNNEI.

This rearrangement joins TRBV7-2 to TRBJ2-7; a weak D match, TRBD2 (6 bases). The CDR3 is 13 residues long. V lost 2 bases to trimming and J lost 6 bases, with 11 bases between them. Per the germline V gene, CDR1 is SGHTA and CDR2 is FQGNSA. The CDR3 DNA follows: TGTGCCAGCAGCTTAAACCCGCGGGGCGAGCAGTACTTC. Its protein is CASSLNPRGEQYF.

The genes are TRBV27 and TRBJ1-5; TRBD1 is a possible D gene (6 bases). The V gene's germline CDR1 is MNHEY and CDR2 SMNVEV (reference sequence). This CDR3 contains 15 residues. V was cut by 6 bases and J by 0 bases, with 12 bases left in between. This chain's CDR3 is CASSLQGYSNQPQHF. Here the CDR3 DNA reads TGTGCCAGCAGCTTACAGGGTTATAGCAATCAGCCCCAGCATTTT.

This clone has only one observation. The chain joins TRBV2 to TRBJ1-4; 8 bases are shared with TRBD1. The CDR3 runs to 13 residues. Trimming at V came to 9 bases and at J to 8 bases, leaving 8 bases not matched to a gene. From germline, CDR1 is SNHLY and CDR2 FYNNEI. Here the CDR3 DNA reads TGTGCCAGTATCCGGGACAGGTCGGAAAAACTGTTTTTT. It yields the protein CASIRDRSEKLFF.

This clone was observed once. The chain carries TRBV2 and TRBJ2-5, with TRBD2 matching 7 bases. V lost 5 bases to trimming and J lost 3 bases; unmatched junction nucleotides: 15. CDR3 length equals 17 residues. Germline CDR1 and CDR2: SNHLY and FYNNEI. CDR3 sequence: CASSYPGGAGGEETQYF. DNA for the CDR3: TGTGCCAGCAGTTACCCGGGGGGAGCGGGCGGGGAAGAGACCCAGTACTTC. Together with reference TRBV2 and TRBJ2-5, the CDR3 gives the full variable domain: EPEVTQTPSHQVTQMGQEVILRCVPISNHLYFYWYRQILGQKVEFLVSFYNNEISEKSEIFDDQFSVERPDGSNFTLKIRSTKLEDSAMYFCASSYPGGAGGEETQYFGPGTRLLVL.

V gene TRBV7-2 combines with J gene TRBJ1-5; TRBD1 matches at 7 bases. The CDR3 spans 19 residues. Germline V lookup: CDR1 SGHTA, CDR2 FQGNSA. Trimming cost V 4 bases and J 6 bases; bases outside gene matches: 21. CDR3 coding DNA: TGTGCCAGCAGCTCTTCCGGGACAGCGGTTCCACTTTCGAGTCAGCCCCAGCATTTT. This codes for CASSSSGTAVPLSSQPQHF.

This clone was detected once. This chain links TRBV19 with TRBJ2-1; no clear D. The CDR3 loop spans 12 amino acids. V lost 6 bases and J 8 bases, leaving 11 bases between the germline ends. Germline V gene lookup returns CDR1 LNHDA and CDR2 SQIVND (reference sequence). CDR3 protein: CASSSVGHEQFF. Written as DNA, the CDR3 is TGTGCCAGTAGCTCCGTTGGCCATGAGCAGTTCTTC.

The chain has TRBV27 and TRBJ1-2; D possibly corresponds to TRBD1 (5 bases). Per germline, CDR1 MNHEY and CDR2 SMNVEV (reference sequence). The CDR3 length is 18 residues. CDR3 amino acids: CGRRHPTRCREPNYGYTF. Here the CDR3 DNA reads TGTGGACGTCGCCATCCTACCAGGTGCAGGGAGCCCAACTATGGCTACACCTTC.

Notes on this clone: This same CDR3 is encoded by further DNA sequences in the sample. The V call is TRBV11-2, the J call TRBJ2-3, with D tentatively TRBD2 (6 bases). Trimming took off 0 bases at V and 3 bases at J, with 10 bases between the two ends. The CDR3 runs to 15 residues. Per the germline V gene, CDR1 is SGHAT and CDR2 is FQNNGV. The CDR3 sequence is CASSLDRGSTDTQYF. CDR3 nucleotide sequence: TGTGCCAGCAGCTTAGACCGGGGGAGTACAGATACGCAGTATTTT.

In this sample, this clone turned up once. The rearrangement uses TRBV19 and TRBJ2-7; 7 positions match TRBD1. This CDR3 contains 14 residues. Trimming at V came to 6 bases and at J to 2 bases, leaving 7 bases not matched to a gene. Germline V gives CDR1 LNHDA, CDR2 SQIVND (reference sequence). CDR3 amino acids: CASRTTGTAYEQYF. CDR3 in DNA: TGTGCCAGTAGGACGACCGGGACAGCCTACGAGCAGTACTTC. The whole variable domain, filled in from reference TRBV19 and TRBJ2-7, reads DGGITQSPKYLFRKEGQNVTLSCEQNLNHDAMYWYRQDPGQGLRLIYYSQIVNDFQKGDIAEGYSVSREKKESFPLTVTSAQKNPTAFYLCASRTTGTAYEQYFGPGTRLTVT.

The chain employs TRBV5-1 and TRBJ2-1; D uncertain. V shed 2 bases and J shed 5 bases, with 11 bases lying between them. Germline-derived CDR1 and CDR2 are SGHRS and YFSETQ. The CDR3 runs to 14 residues. CDR3 nucleotide sequence: TGCGCCAGCAGCTTCACGTCAGCAGACAATGAGCAGTTCTTC. This gives the protein CASSFTSADNEQFF. Combining the CDR3 with reference TRBV5-1 and TRBJ2-1 gives the whole variable domain KAGVTQTPRYLIKTRGQQVTLSCSPISGHRSVSWYQQTPGQGLQFLFEYFSETQRNKGNFPGRFSGRQFSNSRSEMNVSTLELGDSALYLCASSFTSADNEQFFGPGTRLTVL.

V is TRBV18 and J is TRBJ2-5; 7 bases map to TRBD1. Looked up from germline, CDR1 is KGHSH and CDR2 is LQKENI. This CDR3 has 16 amino acids. The ends lost 2 bases at V and 2 bases at J; junction bases unmatched: 8. For the CDR3, the DNA is TGTGCCAGCTCACCAGGACTGGGACAGCCACAAGAGACCCAGTACTTC. Amino acids: CASSPGLGQPQETQYF. The entire variable domain, with the rest obtained from reference TRBV18 and TRBJ2-5, is as follows: NAGVMQNPRHLVRRRGQEARLRCSPMKGHSHVYWYRQLPEEGLKFMVYLQKENIIDESGMPKERFSAEFPKEGPSILRIQQVVRGDSAAYFCASSPGLGQPQETQYFGPGTRLLVL.

This clone was seen once. DNA for the CDR3: TGCGCCAGCAGTGAGTCCAATTTTTACAATGAGCAGTTCTTC. Translated, it gives CASSESNFYNEQFF. The chain recombines TRBV10-1 with TRBJ2-1; D gene unclear. V was shortened by 0 bases and J by 4 bases, with 7 bases between the two germline ends. The germline CDR1 and CDR2 sequences are WNHNN and SYGVQD (reference sequence). The CDR3 spans 14 residues.

Regarding this clone: The sample carries other DNA sequences with the same CDR3. The chain links TRBV19 to TRBJ1-5; tentatively, D is TRBD1 (6 bases). The CDR3 is 15 amino acids. V lost 3 bases to trimming and J lost 4 bases, with 13 bases between them. Looked up from germline, CDR1 is LNHDA and CDR2 is SQIVND (reference sequence). For the CDR3, the DNA is TGTGCCAGTAGTATCGTACAGGGCGGGAATCAGCCCCAGCATTTT. Translating gives CASSIVQGGNQPQHF.

The rearrangement joins TRBV9 to TRBJ2-1; D possibly corresponds to TRBD1 (6 bases). Trimming shortened V by 4 bases and J by 0 bases, and 11 bases separated the two germline ends. The CDR3 has 15 residues. CDR1 and CDR2 (germline): SGDLS, YYNGEE. Here the CDR3 reads CASSRGTPSYNEQFF. In DNA form, the CDR3 reads TGTGCCAGCAGCCGTGGGACACCCTCCTACAATGAGCAGTTCTTC. Drawing the rest from reference TRBV9 and TRBJ2-1, the complete variable domain is DSGVTQTPKHLITATGQRVTLRCSPRSGDLSVYWYQQSLDQGLQFLIQYYNGEERAKGNILERFSAQQFPDLHSELNLSSLELGDSALYFCASSRGTPSYNEQFFGPGTRLTVL.

The chain combines TRBV5-4 with TRBJ2-1, with 7 bases that match TRBD2. Germline V CDR1 and CDR2: SGHNT, YYREEE (reference sequence). The V segment lost 3 bases and the J segment 8 bases; nucleotides outside the gene matches: 8. There are 14 residues in the CDR3. The CDR3 here is CASSWGGSPYEQFF. CDR3 in DNA: TGTGCCAGCAGCTGGGGGGGGTCTCCGTATGAGCAGTTCTTC.

This sequence joins TRBV21-1 and TRBJ2-7; the table's D call TRBD1 went unverified against the DNA. TRBV21-1 is a listed pseudogene. The CDR3 spans 14 residues. This CDR3 is CASSKGQKTYEQYF. The CDR3 coding sequence is TGTGCCAGCAGCAAAGGACAGAAGACCTACGAGCAGTACTTC.

The rearrangement uses TRBV11-3 and TRBJ2-5; a possible D gene is TRBD2 (6 bases). Trimming left V 2 bases short and J 2 bases short, with 15 bases between. This CDR3 is 16 amino acids long. Looked up from germline, CDR1 is SGHNT and CDR2 is YENEEA. CDR3 sequence (DNA): TGTGCCAGCAGCTTAATGTTTAGCGGAGATCAAGAGACCCAGTACTTC. Encoded protein: CASSLMFSGDQETQYF. Filled out from reference TRBV11-3 and TRBJ2-5, the complete variable domain reads EAGVVQSPRYKIIEKKQPVAFWCNPISGHNTLYWYLQNLGQGPELLIRYENEEAVDDSQLPKDRFSAERLKGVDSTLKIQPAELGDSAVYLCASSLMFSGDQETQYFGPGTRLLVL.